This T cell receptor beta chain appears in the sequencing data of a study of Ad26.COV2.S vaccination and SARS-CoV-2 variants. Study results and limitations: The TCR breadth and depth analyses may have understated or missed part of the total T cell responses. It was found that vaccine and placebo recipients had similar non-spike TCR breadth.

Some clones are missing from TCRdb's copy, which holds only in-frame ones; the method was immunoSEQ multiplex PCR. The sample holds over 400,000 clones, around 92% seen once. Treatment meaning: about 20 received Ad26.COV2.S at low or high dose, single or two shots; roughly five received placebo; per-sample allocation not given. Sampling happened 63 days after the first vaccine or placebo injection. The germline gives CDR1 LGHNA, CDR2 YSLEER. The CDR3 length is 16 residues. V trimming: 0 bases; J trimming: 10 bases; junction bases outside the gene matches: 8. This clone has more than one count but fewer than ten. Antigen unknown.

The receptor was isolated from a person between 18 and 65 years old who received the Ad26.COV2.S COVID-19 vaccine or a placebo. Sequencing used peripheral blood, obtained in a trial of Ad26.COV2.S vaccine versus placebo. This sequence joins TRBV4-3 and TRBJ1-6, with 8 bases identical to TRBD1. The CDR3 region is CASSQEASGGRSPLHF. CDR3 bases: TGCGCCAGCAGCCAAGAAGCCTCAGGGGGCAGGTCACCCCTCCACTTT.